Sequencing of this T cell receptor (beta chain) was carried out in a study of shared clonotypes between healthy human individuals. The table came from immunoSEQ multiplex PCR; TCRdb's copy has only in-frame clones and leaves some out. The top ten hold over 1.5% of the sample, which has about 2.1 million clones, just under 95% seen once. In the naive CD8 group, cells lacked CD45RO and were positively selected for CCR7, so terminally differentiated effector memory CD45RA+ cells were left out. Overall study findings and caveats: Only blood was sampled; tissue repertoires likely differ. Naive subsets generally exceeded memory subsets in estimated richness.

Details on this clone: Its specificity is unknown.

The germline V gene encodes CDR1 MDHEN and CDR2 SYDVKM. The V gene end was trimmed by 6 bases and the J gene end by 0 bases; junction bases not matched to a gene: 8. The CDR3 has 17 amino acids. What was sequenced was naive CD8+ T cells from PBMCs. V is TRBV28 and J is TRBJ1-5, with 10 positions matching TRBD1. This TCR came from a man younger than 30 in good health. Some clones in this sample may be carry-over from other donors' samples. The DNA of the CDR3 is TGTGCCAGCAGCTCCGGGACAGGGGACAATAGCAATCAGCCCCAGCATTTT. Protein product: CASSSGTGDNSNQPQHF.